This TCR beta chain was identified during a study of T-cell reconstitution after alpha-beta-depleted transplantation in children. This clonotype was seen only a few times. This sample's TCRbeta library carried unique molecular identifier barcodes. TCRdb re-called the PCR reads through MiXCR, storing one row per CDR3 protein. The sample includes about 830,000 distinct CDR3 sequences, 16% of them seen just once. Between the trimmed V and J ends, which lost 5 bases and 0 bases, there was a span of 11 bases. The length of the CDR3 is 15 residues. This receptor was taken from a male patient between 10 and 17 years old who had a stem cell transplant for acute lymphoblastic leukemia, so the T cells may come from the graft donor. The chain joins TRBV12-3 or TRBV12-4 to TRBJ2-1; D is uncertain. Sequenced here: PBMCs, mostly from graft donor cells, sampled 360 days after TCRalphabeta/CD19-depleted stem cell transplant. The CDR3 sequence is CASSQTWSSYNEQFF. The CDR3 DNA sequence: TGTGCCAGCAGTCAGACCTGGAGCTCCTACAATGAGCAGTTCTTC.